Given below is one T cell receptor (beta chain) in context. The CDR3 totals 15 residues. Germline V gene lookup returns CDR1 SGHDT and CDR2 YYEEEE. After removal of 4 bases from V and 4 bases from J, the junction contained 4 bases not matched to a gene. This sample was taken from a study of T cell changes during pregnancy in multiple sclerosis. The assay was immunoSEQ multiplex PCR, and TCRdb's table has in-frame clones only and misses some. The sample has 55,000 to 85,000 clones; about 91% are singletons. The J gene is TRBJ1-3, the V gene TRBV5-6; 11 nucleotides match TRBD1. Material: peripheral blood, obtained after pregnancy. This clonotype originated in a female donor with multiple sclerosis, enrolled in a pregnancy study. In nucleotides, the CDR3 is TGTGCCAGCAGCGAGGACAGGGGGCGCGGAAACACCATATATTTT. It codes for CASSEDRGRGNTIYF.